This T cell receptor beta chain is from a study of control samples from healthy donors and cancer patients. Germline loops: CDR1 SGHRS, CDR2 YFSETQ. This CDR3 has 15 residues. Trimming cost V 3 bases and J 1 base; bases outside gene matches: 5. About this clone: This same CDR3 is encoded by further DNA sequences in the sample.

The table came from immunoSEQ multiplex PCR; TCRdb's copy has only in-frame clones and leaves some out. Of about 120,000 clones listed, more than 80% are singletons. The clonotype originates from a man in his fifties or sixties in good health. The sequenced sample consisted of blood. The chain couples TRBV5-1 to TRBJ1-1; 8 nucleotides match TRBD1. CDR3 region: CASSSLGQGNTEAFF. CDR3 coding DNA: TGCGCCAGCAGCTCCCTAGGACAGGGGAACACTGAAGCTTTCTTT. Together with reference TRBV5-1 and TRBJ1-1, the CDR3 gives the full variable domain: KAGVTQTPRYLIKTRGQQVTLSCSPISGHRSVSWYQQTPGQGLQFLFEYFSETQRNKGNFPGRFSGRQFSNSRSEMNVSTLELGDSALYLCASSSLGQGNTEAFFGQGTRLTVV.